What follows is one TCR beta chain and its context. Gene names are mouse gene names. Coverage ceases 4 residues before the CDR3 finishes, and the germline J gene fills in the end. This sample is part of a study of CD8+ T cells in alopecia areata. The overall study: Skin grafts from approximately 6-13-month-old C3H/HeJ donors with spontaneous alopecia were placed on approximately 7-11-week-old female C3H/HeJ mice.

After isolation, RNA underwent reverse transcription to generate cDNA as the sequencing template. Assay: immunoSEQ multiplex PCR; the TCRdb copy retains only in-frame clones and omits some. The sample shows some 120,000 clones, no singletons; the ten largest hold around 19%. Germline V gene lookup returns CDR1 NNHDY and CDR2 SYVADS. The CDR3 is 14 residues long. Unmatched junction bases numbered 2, after V lost 2 bases and J lost 1 base. The chain has TRBV13-3 and TRBJ2-7; 8 bases align to TRBD2. The source is a C3H/HeJ mouse with alopecia areata. The strain's MHC haplotype is H2-k. Sequencing was done on a sample of lesional skin. The CDR3 protein is CASSDHWGSYEQYF. CDR3 bases read: TGTGCCAGCAGTGACCACTGGGGGTCCTAT.